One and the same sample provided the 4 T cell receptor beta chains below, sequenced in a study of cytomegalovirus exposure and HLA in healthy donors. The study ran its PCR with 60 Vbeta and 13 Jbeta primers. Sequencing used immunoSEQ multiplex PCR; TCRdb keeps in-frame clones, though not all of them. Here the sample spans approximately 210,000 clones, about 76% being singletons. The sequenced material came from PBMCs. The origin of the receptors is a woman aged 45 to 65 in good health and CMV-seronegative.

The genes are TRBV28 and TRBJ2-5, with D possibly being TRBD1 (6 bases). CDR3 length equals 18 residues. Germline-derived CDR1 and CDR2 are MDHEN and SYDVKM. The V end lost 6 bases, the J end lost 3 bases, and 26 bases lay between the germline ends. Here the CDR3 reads CASSLRETGVLGKETQYF. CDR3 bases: TGTGCCAGCAGCCTAAGGGAGACAGGAGTCCTAGGTAAAGAGACCCAGTACTTC.

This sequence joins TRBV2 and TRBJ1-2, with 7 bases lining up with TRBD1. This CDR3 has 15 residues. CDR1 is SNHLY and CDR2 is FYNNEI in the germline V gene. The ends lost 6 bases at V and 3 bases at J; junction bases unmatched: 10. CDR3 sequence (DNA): TGTGCCAGCAGACTACCGGGACAGTGGGACTATGGCTACACCTTC. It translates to CASRLPGQWDYGYTF.

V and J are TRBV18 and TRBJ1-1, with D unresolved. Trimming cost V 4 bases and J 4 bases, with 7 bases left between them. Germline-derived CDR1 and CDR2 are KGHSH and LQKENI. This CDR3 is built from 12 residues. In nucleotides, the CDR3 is TGTGCCAGCTCACTGTCCATCACTGAAGCTTTCTTT. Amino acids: CASSLSITEAFF.

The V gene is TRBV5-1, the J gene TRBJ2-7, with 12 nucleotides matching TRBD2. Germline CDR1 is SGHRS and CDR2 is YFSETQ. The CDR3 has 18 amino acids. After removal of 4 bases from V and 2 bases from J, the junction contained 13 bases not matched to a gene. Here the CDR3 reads CASSPGVLAGGLAYEQYF. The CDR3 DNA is TGCGCCAGCAGCCCGGGGGTGCTAGCGGGGGGGCTGGCCTACGAGCAGTACTTC.